This TCR beta chain came from a study of cytomegalovirus exposure and HLA in healthy donors. It was with 60 Vbeta and 13 Jbeta primers that the PCR ran. Produced via immunoSEQ multiplex PCR; TCRdb's table is partial and in-frame only. This sample carries about 200,000 clones, under 85% of them seen once, and the ten largest clones take roughly 1.5%. This clone was picked up one time. Deletions cut 0 bases from V and 5 bases from J, with 8 bases between. The germline V gene has CDR1 SGDLS and CDR2 YYNGEE. The CDR3 extends over 14 amino acids. The TCR was taken from a man aged 45-60 years in good health and CMV-seronegative. Sequences were obtained from PBMCs. The gene calls are TRBV9 and TRBJ2-2; the D gene is possibly TRBD2 (5 bases). CDR3 bases: TGTGCCAGCAGCGTAGAAGGGAGAACCGGGGAGCTGTTTTTT. It yields the protein CASSVEGRTGELFF. The variable domain in full, with the rest retrieved from reference TRBV9 and TRBJ2-2, is DSGVTQTPKHLITATGQRVTLRCSPRSGDLSVYWYQQSLDQGLQFLIQYYNGEERAKGNILERFSAQQFPDLHSELNLSSLELGDSALYFCASSVEGRTGELFFGEGSRLTVL.